Below are 30 T cell receptor beta chains sequenced from a single sample in a study of T cell responses to AZD1222 COVID-19 vaccine. The method was immunoSEQ multiplex PCR; TCRdb's version includes in-frame clones alone and lacks a portion of them. The sample lists roughly 140,000 clones, about 93% occurring once. The sample consisted of peripheral blood, taken on day 0 of AZD1222 vaccination. The source of these receptors is an adult in good health.

The chain recombines TRBV15 with TRBJ1-1; tentative D call: TRBD1 (6 bases). Trimming pared 8 bases from V and 1 base from J, leaving 11 bases between. Germline CDR1 LNHNV, CDR2 YYDKDF (reference sequence). The CDR3 contains 13 residues. CDR3 nucleotide sequence: TGTGCCACCTCACAGGGATGGAACACTGAAGCTTTCTTT. It is translated as CATSQGWNTEAFF.

The chain recombines TRBV9 with TRBJ1-1; D is unclear. This CDR3 is 14 amino acids long. V lost 4 bases to trimming and J lost 1 base, with 11 bases between them. From germline, CDR1 is SGDLS and CDR2 YYNGEE. CDR3 DNA sequence: TGTGCCAGCAGCCCCCTTCCGGAGAACACTGAAGCTTTCTTT. Amino acids: CASSPLPENTEAFF. Full variable domain (remainder filled in from reference TRBV9 and TRBJ1-1): DSGVTQTPKHLITATGQRVTLRCSPRSGDLSVYWYQQSLDQGLQFLIQYYNGEERAKGNILERFSAQQFPDLHSELNLSSLELGDSALYFCASSPLPENTEAFFGQGTRLTVV.

The chain links TRBV7-2 to TRBJ1-6; D gene uncertain. The germline gives CDR1 SGHTA, CDR2 FQGNSA. This CDR3 comprises 13 residues. The V gene lost 1 base and the J gene lost 5 bases, with 3 bases spanning the gap. CDR3 amino acids: CASSLGNNSPLHF. The CDR3 DNA is TGTGCCAGCAGCTTAGGGAATAATTCACCCCTCCACTTT.

Concerning this clone itself: Its ends do not fully match the called genes, so a read error is possible. This chain links TRBV28 with TRBJ1-1; TRBD1 might be the D (5 bases). CDR1 and CDR2 (germline): MDHEN, SYDVKM. The CDR3 totals 16 residues. The CDR3 DNA is TGTGCCAGCAGCATACTGGGATTAGGGGAGAACGCTGAAGCTTTCTTT. Its protein product is CASSILGLGENAEAFF.

This clone has a handful of counts. The chain has TRBV25-1 and TRBJ2-1; possible D gene TRBD1, 6 bases. CDR1 MGHDK and CDR2 SYGVNS come from the germline V gene. CDR3 length equals 15 residues. Between the trimmed V and J ends, which lost 9 bases and 7 bases, there was a span of 22 bases. Here the CDR3 DNA reads TGTGCCAGTAATCCGGGAACAGGGCGTTTTAATGAGCAGTTCTTC. Protein: CASNPGTGRFNEQFF.

The chain uses TRBV27 and TRBJ1-6; D ambiguous. The germline gives CDR1 MNHEY, CDR2 SMNVEV (reference sequence). V was shortened by 3 bases and J by 9 bases, with 12 bases between the two germline ends. This CDR3 comprises 14 residues. In DNA form, the CDR3 reads TGTGCCAGCAGTTTGGGTATGGGAACTTCACCCCTCCACTTT. Translating it yields CASSLGMGTSPLHF.

The chain links TRBV6-5 to TRBJ2-1, with D possibly matching TRBD1 (6 bases). The CDR3 runs 14 residues. Germline lookup yields CDR1 MNHEY and CDR2 SVGAGI. Deletions cut 7 bases from V and 3 bases from J, with 13 bases between. The CDR3: CASTSTGFYNEQFF. The CDR3 DNA sequence: TGTGCCAGCACTTCCACAGGGTTCTACAATGAGCAGTTCTTC.

The chain couples TRBV24-1 to TRBJ2-7; 10 nucleotides agree with TRBD1. Losses at the gene ends were 2 bases for V and 3 bases for J; bases not matched to a gene: 3. The CDR3 contains 15 residues. From germline, CDR1 is KGHDR and CDR2 SFDVKD. In DNA form, the CDR3 reads TGTGCCACCAGTGATTCCGGGACAGGGGACTACGAGCAGTACTTC. Encoded protein: CATSDSGTGDYEQYF.

The chain combines TRBV5-4 with TRBJ2-2; the match to TRBD2 covers 13 bases. The CDR3 has 16 residues. The J segment lost 7 bases and the V segment lost 4 bases, leaving 7 bases of the junction unmatched. In germline, CDR1 is SGHNT, CDR2 YYREEE (reference sequence). The DNA for the CDR3 is TGTGCCAGCAGCCCGCGGACTAGCGGGAGTATCGGGGAGCTGTTTTTT. Translated: CASSPRTSGSIGELFF.

This clone appeared once. V gene TRBV28 combines with J gene TRBJ2-1; 7 positions agree with TRBD2. The germline V gene has CDR1 MDHEN and CDR2 SYDVKM. V dropped 6 bases and J dropped 5; count of bases not matched to a gene: 10. CDR3 length equals 15 residues. CDR3 residues: CASRPTSAVNNEQFF. The CDR3 DNA reads TGTGCCAGCAGACCCACTAGCGCCGTGAACAATGAGCAGTTCTTC.

This clone has only one observation. CDR3 bases: TGTGCCAGCAGCCCAGGACTAAGATACGAGCAGTACTTC. Translated: CASSPGLRYEQYF. The rearrangement links TRBV6-5 to TRBJ2-7, with a weak D call TRBD2 (6 bases). The CDR3 totals 13 residues. CDR1 MNHEY and CDR2 SVGAGI come from the germline V gene. V shed 6 bases and J shed 4 bases, with 13 bases lying between them.

This sequence joins TRBV28 and TRBJ1-2, with TRBD1 as a possible D gene (6 bases). Between the trimmed V and J ends, which lost 2 bases and 4 bases, there was a span of 14 bases. The CDR3 is 15 amino acids. Germline values: CDR1 MDHEN, CDR2 SYDVKM. The CDR3 DNA reads as TGTGCCAGCAGTTTACCCCCCACAGGGCCCTATGGCTACACCTTC. This sequence encodes CASSLPPTGPYGYTF.

The chain couples TRBV27 to TRBJ2-5, with 8 bases lining up with TRBD2. J was trimmed by 5 bases and V by 4 bases; bases with no gene match: 6. The CDR3 is 14 amino acids. Germline lookup yields CDR1 MNHEY and CDR2 SMNVEV (reference sequence). The CDR3 nucleotides read TGTGCCAGCAGTTCCGGGGGGGGAGGCGAGACCCAGTACTTC. It codes for CASSSGGGGETQYF.

This clone has more than one count but fewer than ten. This chain joins TRBV7-2 and TRBJ1-3, with D perhaps matching TRBD1 (5 bases). The CDR3 is made up of 14 amino acids. Germline V gene data show CDR1 as SGHTA and CDR2 as FQGNSA. V lost 4 bases and J 4 bases, leaving 11 bases between the germline ends. Here the CDR3 DNA reads TGTGCCAGCAGCTACTCGAAGGGGGGAAACACCATATATTTT. This encodes CASSYSKGGNTIYF.

This chain links TRBV7-6 with TRBJ2-3, with D perhaps matching TRBD2 (5 bases). The V gene's germline CDR1 is SGHVS and CDR2 FNYEAQ. V lost 7 bases, J lost 1 base, and 9 bases lay in between. This CDR3 has 13 amino acids. The CDR3 loop reads CASKGAGTDTQYF. CDR3 nucleotide sequence: TGTGCCAGCAAGGGAGCGGGCACAGATACGCAGTATTTT.

J is TRBJ1-1 and V is TRBV20-1; D uncertain. Germline CDR1 is DFQATT and CDR2 is SNEGSKA (reference sequence). The V end was cut by 2 bases, the J end by 7 bases, with 8 bases between. CDR3 size: 11 residues. The CDR3 region is CSARPQDEAFF. CDR3 coding DNA: TGCAGTGCTAGACCTCAGGATGAAGCTTTCTTT.

The chain combines TRBV7-9 with TRBJ1-1, with D uncertain. Germline V gene lookup returns CDR1 SEHNR and CDR2 FQNEAQ (reference sequence). This CDR3 spans 15 amino acids. Trimming shortened V by 1 base and J by 7 bases, and 16 bases separated the two germline ends. CDR3 region: CASSLEVRTFREAFF. CDR3 bases: TGTGCCAGCAGCTTAGAAGTCCGAACCTTCCGTGAAGCTTTCTTT. Full variable domain (outside the CDR3, taken from reference TRBV7-9 and TRBJ1-1): DTGVSQNPRHKITKRGQNVTFRCDPISEHNRLYWYRQTLGQGPEFLTYFQNEAQLEKSRLLSDRFSAERPKGSFSTLEIQRTEQGDSAMYLCASSLEVRTFREAFFGQGTRLTVV.

J is TRBJ1-1 and V is TRBV7-2; 8 bases are a match to TRBD1. J was trimmed by 0 bases and V by 4 bases; bases with no gene match: 13. Germline CDR1 and CDR2: SGHTA and FQGNSA. CDR3 length: 18 residues. The CDR3: CASSSNRGAWSMNTEAFF. CDR3 DNA sequence: TGTGCCAGCAGCTCCAACAGGGGGGCCTGGTCGATGAACACTGAAGCTTTCTTT.

The chain couples TRBV28 to TRBJ2-3; D is ambiguous. The V end was cut by 4 bases, the J end by 7 bases, with 6 bases between. This CDR3 contains 11 residues. Germline V CDR1 and CDR2: MDHEN, SYDVKM. CDR3 DNA: TGTGCCAGCAGTTCCCGCCATACGCAGTATTTT. Protein sequence: CASSSRHTQYF.

The gene calls are TRBV28 and TRBJ1-6; D is ambiguous. The CDR3 is made up of 14 amino acids. Germline CDR1 and CDR2: MDHEN and SYDVKM. V lost 7 bases and J lost 10, with 17 bases in between. The CDR3 region is CASTLGSRQSPLHF. The CDR3 DNA follows: TGTGCCAGCACCCTAGGGAGTAGACAATCACCCCTCCACTTT.

The chain recombines TRBV28 with TRBJ1-4, with D perhaps matching TRBD1 (6 bases). The CDR3 is 15 residues long. V gave up 5 bases and J gave up 7 bases, with 17 bases separating them. Germline assignment: CDR1 MDHEN and CDR2 SYDVKM. CDR3 nucleotides: TGTGCCAGCAGTGCCCCGAACAGGGATGCTGAAAAACTGTTTTTT. Protein product: CASSAPNRDAEKLFF. Combining the CDR3 with reference TRBV28 and TRBJ1-4 gives the whole variable domain DVKVTQSSRYLVKRTGEKVFLECVQDMDHENMFWYRQDPGLGLRLIYFSYDVKMKEKGDIPEGYSVSREKKERFSLILESASTNQTSMYLCASSAPNRDAEKLFFGSGTQLSVL.

The chain links TRBV7-9 to TRBJ1-2; D perhaps matches TRBD1 (5 bases). With 1 base removed from V and 7 bases from J, the gap between germline ends came to 13 bases. Germline V gives CDR1 SEHNR, CDR2 FQNEAQ (reference sequence). The CDR3 covers 14 residues. The CDR3 DNA reads as TGTGCCAGCAGCTTAGTATCGGGGCGTGGTGGCTACACCTTC. Its translation is CASSLVSGRGGYTF.

CDR3 bases: TGTGCTAGTGGTTTTTACAATGAGCAGTTCTTC. It codes for CASGFYNEQFF. This rearrangement joins TRBV12-5 to TRBJ2-1; D not resolved. V lost 3 bases and J 4 bases, leaving 1 base between the germline ends. This CDR3 has 11 residues. Germline CDR1 LGHNT, CDR2 FRNRAP. Full variable domain (missing parts from reference TRBV12-5 and TRBJ2-1): DARVTQTPRHKVTEMGQEVTMRCQPILGHNTVFWYRQTMMQGLELLAYFRNRAPLDDSGMPKDRFSAEMPDATLATLKIQPSEPRDSAVYFCASGFYNEQFFGPGTRLTVL.

The chain employs TRBV19 and TRBJ2-1; 9 bases line up with TRBD1. CDR3 size: 16 residues. J lost 6 bases, V lost 1 base, and 7 bases had no gene match. Germline V gives CDR1 LNHDA, CDR2 SQIVND (reference sequence). CDR3 in DNA: TGTGCCAGTAGTATAGTCCTCCGGACAGGGGTCAATGAGCAGTTCTTC. It is translated as CASSIVLRTGVNEQFF.

This clone was recorded once. The CDR3, as DNA: TGTGCCAGCATCTCCGGACAGGGAACTTCTGGCTACACCTTC. Translating it yields CASISGQGTSGYTF. The V call is TRBV7-9, the J call TRBJ1-2; 8 nucleotides align to TRBD1. CDR1 and CDR2 (germline): SEHNR, FQNEAQ (reference sequence). V lost 7 bases, J lost 7 bases, and 11 bases stayed unmatched. This CDR3 is built from 14 residues.

The V gene is TRBV30, the J gene TRBJ1-6, with D maybe TRBD1 (6 bases). Trimming pared 4 bases from V and 10 bases from J, leaving 14 bases between. Germline V CDR1 and CDR2: GTSNPN, SVGIG (reference sequence). This CDR3 has 13 amino acids. The CDR3 region is CAWTPGDSSPLHF. The CDR3 DNA is TGTGCCTGGACCCCAGGGGATTCGTCACCCCTCCACTTT.

The CDR3 sequence: CASSSDRDSNQPQHF. DNA of the CDR3: TGTGCCAGCAGCTCCGACAGGGATAGCAATCAGCCCCAGCATTTT. The V gene is TRBV7-9, the J gene TRBJ1-5; 7 bases line up with TRBD1. The CDR3 spans 15 residues. Germline CDR1 and CDR2: SEHNR and FQNEAQ (reference sequence). V trimming: 4 bases; J trimming: 0 bases; junction bases outside the gene matches: 3.

The CDR3 nucleotides read TGTGCCAGCAGCCAACGGGGACTAGCGGGAGGGACCGGGGAGCTGTTTTTT. Protein product: CASSQRGLAGGTGELFF. V is TRBV3-1 (or the pseudogene TRBV3-2) and J is TRBJ2-2, with 16 bases identical to TRBD2. V lost 2 bases to trimming and J lost 5 bases; unmatched junction nucleotides: 2. This CDR3 contains 17 residues. From germline, CDR1 is LGHDT and CDR2 YNNKEL (reference sequence).

This clone was recorded once. The rearrangement joins TRBV7-9 to TRBJ1-2; TRBD1 aligns across 9 bases. After removal of 3 bases from V and 8 bases from J, the junction contained 10 bases not matched to a gene. This CDR3 region has 15 residues. Germline-derived CDR1 and CDR2 are SEHNR and FQNEAQ (reference sequence). The CDR3 DNA sequence: TGTGCCAGCAGCTTTGGAGGACAGGGGACGTTCGGCTACACCTTC. This translates into CASSFGGQGTFGYTF.

The chain uses TRBV4-3 and TRBJ1-1; no reliable D call. The V gene lost 1 base and the J gene lost 7 bases, with 7 bases spanning the gap. The CDR3 runs 12 residues. Germline V CDR1 and CDR2: LGHNA, YSLEER. The CDR3 DNA reads TGCGCCAGCAGCCAAGGAGGCGTTGAAGCTTTCTTT. It codes for CASSQGGVEAFF.